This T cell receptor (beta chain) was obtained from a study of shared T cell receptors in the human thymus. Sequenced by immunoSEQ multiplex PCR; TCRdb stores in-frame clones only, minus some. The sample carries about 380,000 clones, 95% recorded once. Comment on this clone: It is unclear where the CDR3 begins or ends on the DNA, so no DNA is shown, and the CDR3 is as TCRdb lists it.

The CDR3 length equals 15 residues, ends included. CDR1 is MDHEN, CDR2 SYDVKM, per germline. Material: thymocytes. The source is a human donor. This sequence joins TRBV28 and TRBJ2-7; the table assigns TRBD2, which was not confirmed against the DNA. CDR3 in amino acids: CASSSSTTRPYEQYF.